A single sample is the source of the 32 T cell receptor beta chains below, sequenced in a study of PD-L1 blockade in urothelial cancer. Assay used: immunoSEQ multiplex PCR; TCRdb lists only in-frame clones, some missing. The sample holds some 51,000 clones, around 89% seen once. As to time point: peripheral blood 6 weeks after treatment start. Specimen: PBMCs, collected around atezolizumab (anti-PD-L1) treatment. These receptors all stem from a man aged 60-69 years with urothelial cancer.

This clone has just one count. The rearrangement uses TRBV7-2 and TRBJ2-1; 7 nucleotides align to TRBD2. CDR1 SGHTA and CDR2 FQGNSA come from the germline V gene. This CDR3 is built from 16 residues. V trimming: 5 bases; J trimming: 1 base; junction bases outside the gene matches: 8. Written as DNA, the CDR3 is TGTGCCAGCAGCCCCAGCGGGGTCAATTCCTACAATGAGCAGTTCTTC. Its translation is CASSPSGVNSYNEQFF.

The chain joins TRBV11-3 to TRBJ2-1; no clear D gene. Trimming took off 3 bases at V and 5 bases at J, with 14 bases between the two ends. In germline, CDR1 is SGHNT, CDR2 YENEEA. CDR3 length: 15 residues. As DNA, the CDR3 is TGTGCCAGCAGCTTTGGCGGAACACAAGACAATGAGCAGTTCTTC. It translates to CASSFGGTQDNEQFF. The whole variable domain, remainder taken from reference TRBV11-3 and TRBJ2-1, is EAGVVQSPRYKIIEKKQPVAFWCNPISGHNTLYWYLQNLGQGPELLIRYENEEAVDDSQLPKDRFSAERLKGVDSTLKIQPAELGDSAVYLCASSFGGTQDNEQFFGPGTRLTVL.

The V call is TRBV10-3, the J call TRBJ1-3; 9 nucleotides line up with TRBD1. V lost 7 bases to trimming and J lost 0 bases; unmatched junction nucleotides: 4. CDR1 and CDR2 (germline): ENHRY, SYGVKD. CDR3 length: 15 amino acids. The CDR3 sequence: CAIKGQGFSGNTIYF. In nucleotides, the CDR3 is TGTGCCATCAAGGGACAGGGCTTCTCTGGAAACACCATATATTTT.

The chain couples TRBV6-1 to TRBJ1-2, with D tentatively TRBD1 (5 bases). V dropped 8 bases and J dropped 3 bases, with 13 bases sitting between them. CDR1 and CDR2 from the germline V gene are MNHNS and SASEGT. This CDR3 is built from 13 residues. DNA of the CDR3: TGTGCCAGCGGGAGCGGGGGATACTATGGCTACACCTTC. Translating it yields CASGSGGYYGYTF.

The CDR3 region has the DNA TGCGCCAGCAGCGCACAGGGTAACCTGGAGACCCAGTACTTC. It is translated as CASSAQGNLETQYF. This chain joins TRBV10-2 and TRBJ2-5; D might be TRBD1 (6 bases). Looked up from germline, CDR1 is WSHSY and CDR2 is SAAADI. The CDR3 has 14 residues. V lost 6 bases to trimming and J lost 5 bases, with 16 bases between them.

This chain uses TRBV6-1 with TRBJ2-6; D unresolved. Germline V gene lookup returns CDR1 MNHNS and CDR2 SASEGT. Trimming shortened V by 0 bases and J by 4 bases, and 10 bases separated the two germline ends. The CDR3 has 16 amino acids. CDR3 bases: TGTGCCAGCAGTGAAGCGGCTGCTCGCGGGGCCAACGTCCTGACTTTC. Its translation: CASSEAAARGANVLTF.

J is TRBJ1-2 and V is TRBV4-2; perhaps TRBD1 as D (5 bases). This CDR3 has 15 amino acids. V was clipped by 3 bases and J by 2 bases, with 13 bases between them. Germline V gene data show CDR1 as LGHNA and CDR2 as YNFKEQ. CDR3 sequence: CASSQGQTQNYGYTF. CDR3 DNA sequence: TGTGCCAGCAGCCAGGGGCAGACCCAAAACTATGGCTACACCTTC.

The gene calls are TRBV7-2 and TRBJ1-1, with a possible D match to TRBD1 (6 bases). Trimming stripped 5 bases from V and 4 bases from J, with 17 bases between. The CDR3 totals 15 residues. Germline-derived CDR1 and CDR2 are SGHTA and FQGNSA. The DNA of the CDR3 is TGTGCCAGCAGCCCCGGCGGGGGGCGCCCCACTGAAGCTTTCTTT. Its protein product is CASSPGGGRPTEAFF.

V gene TRBV4-2 combines with J gene TRBJ2-1; 10 bases map to TRBD1. The germline gives CDR1 LGHNA, CDR2 YNFKEQ. V shed 0 bases and J 6 bases; nucleotides not matched to a gene: 8. There are 17 residues in the CDR3. CDR3 sequence reads: CASSQERGQGSGNEQFF. The CDR3 nucleotides are TGTGCCAGCAGCCAAGAAAGGGGACAGGGGTCCGGCAATGAGCAGTTCTTC.

Comment on this clone: The junction differs from germline at one of its ends, possibly a read error. The CDR3 nucleotides are TGTGCCAGCAGCTCCTGGAAGGGGCAAGGGACCCAGTACTTC. Its protein is CASSSWKGQGTQYF. This chain uses TRBV5-4 with TRBJ2-5; a weak D match, TRBD1 (5 bases). The V gene's germline CDR1 is SGHNT and CDR2 YYREEE (reference sequence). This CDR3 region has 14 residues. The variable domain in full, with the rest retrieved from reference TRBV5-4 and TRBJ2-5, is ETGVTQSPTHLIKTRGQQVTLRCSSQSGHNTVSWYQQALGQGPQFIFQYYREEENGRGNFPPRFSGLQFPNYSSELNVNALELDDSALYLCASSSWKGQGTQYFGPGTRLLVL.

The V and J genes are TRBV28 and TRBJ2-4, with D maybe TRBD1 (6 bases). The V gene lost 3 bases and the J gene lost 9 bases, with 18 bases spanning the gap. The CDR3 length is 15 residues. Per germline, CDR1 MDHEN and CDR2 SYDVKM. The CDR3 DNA is TGTGCCAGCAGTTTCATCTCAGGGGCGATTTCCATTCAGTACTTC. Its protein product is CASSFISGAISIQYF.

This clone was picked up a small number of times. The V and J genes are TRBV6-1 and TRBJ2-5, with D maybe TRBD2 (6 bases). Germline-derived CDR1 and CDR2 are MNHNS and SASEGT. This CDR3 is 14 amino acids long. Trimming removed 5 bases from V and 5 bases from J, with 15 bases in between. The CDR3 reads CASSPSGDLETQYF. CDR3 nucleotide sequence: TGTGCCAGCAGTCCCTCGGGGGACCTGGAGACCCAGTACTTC.

This chain links TRBV5-8 with TRBJ1-1; TRBD1 agrees at 12 bases. Germline values: CDR1 SGHTS, CDR2 YDEGEE. The CDR3 sequence is 19 residues long. V gave up 0 bases and J gave up 0 bases; unmatched junction bases: 9. The CDR3 DNA follows: TGTGCCAGCAGCTTGGGGGTCGGGACAGGGGGCAAGATGAACACTGAAGCTTTCTTT. Encoded protein: CASSLGVGTGGKMNTEAFF.

The DNA for the CDR3 is TGTGCCAGCAGCTTGGGTGGGGGAGTAGCGGCCTACGAGCAGTACTTC. Protein sequence: CASSLGGGVAAYEQYF. The chain carries TRBV5-4 and TRBJ2-7; perhaps TRBD2 as D (6 bases). Germline V gives CDR1 SGHNT, CDR2 YYREEE (reference sequence). The CDR3 has 16 amino acids. V was shortened by 0 bases and J by 2 bases, with 15 bases between the two germline ends. Full variable domain (rest looked up from reference TRBV5-4 and TRBJ2-7): ETGVTQSPTHLIKTRGQQVTLRCSSQSGHNTVSWYQQALGQGPQFIFQYYREEENGRGNFPPRFSGLQFPNYSSELNVNALELDDSALYLCASSLGGGVAAYEQYFGPGTRLTVT.

The chain uses TRBV29-1 and TRBJ2-5, with 7 bases fitting TRBD2. V trimming: 1 base; J trimming: 3 bases; junction bases outside the gene matches: 2. The CDR3 sequence is 13 residues long. CDR1 is SQVTM, CDR2 ANQGSEA, per germline. CDR3 DNA sequence: TGCAGCGTTGAAGGGACTAGAAAAGAGACCCAGTACTTC. The encoded protein is CSVEGTRKETQYF.

The chain employs TRBV2 and TRBJ1-5; TRBD1 matches 8 bases. V shed 6 bases and J 0 bases; nucleotides not matched to a gene: 4. The CDR3 is 15 residues long. CDR1 and CDR2 from the germline V gene are SNHLY and FYNNEI. DNA of the CDR3: TGTGCCAGCAGAACGGACAGGGCTAGCAATCAGCCCCAGCATTTT. This sequence encodes CASRTDRASNQPQHF.

A single count supports this clone. J is TRBJ2-2 and V is TRBV7-2; 9 bases are shared with TRBD2. Germline-derived CDR1 and CDR2 are SGHTA and FQGNSA. The ends lost 2 bases at V and 4 bases at J; junction bases unmatched: 8. The CDR3 covers 17 residues. The chain's CDR3 is CASSLFAGGPVTGELFF. In DNA, the CDR3 is TGTGCCAGCAGCTTATTCGCGGGAGGGCCGGTCACCGGGGAGCTGTTTTTT.

The chain is built from TRBV4-1 and TRBJ2-7; 12 positions match TRBD2. Germline values: CDR1 MGHRA, CDR2 YSYEKL. There are 16 residues in the CDR3. Trimming at V came to 0 bases and at J to 7 bases, leaving 7 bases not matched to a gene. The CDR3, as DNA: TGCGCCAGCAGCCAAGATCTTCTAGCGGGAGGGGATGAGCAGTACTTC. This encodes CASSQDLLAGGDEQYF.

The V and J genes are TRBV11-2 and TRBJ1-2; weak D call: TRBD1 (6 bases). Trimming removed 3 bases from V and 8 bases from J, with 13 bases in between. Germline CDR1 SGHAT, CDR2 FQNNGV. The length of the CDR3 is 13 residues. DNA of the CDR3: TGTGCCAGCAGCTTGGCTGGGGGCGCAGGCTACACCTTC. This sequence encodes CASSLAGGAGYTF. Filled out from reference TRBV11-2 and TRBJ1-2, the complete variable domain reads EAGVAQSPRYKIIEKRQSVAFWCNPISGHATLYWYQQILGQGPKLLIQFQNNGVVDDSQLPKDRFSAERLKGVDSTLKIQPAKLEDSAVYLCASSLAGGAGYTFGSGTRLTVV.

This chain uses TRBV10-2 with TRBJ1-5, with TRBD1 matching 7 bases. J lost 7 bases, V lost 4 bases, and 10 bases had no gene match. From germline, CDR1 is WSHSY and CDR2 SAAADI. This CDR3 spans 15 amino acids. The CDR3 DNA follows: TGCGCCAGCAGTGGCTCCGGAAGAGGGGGCCAGCCCCAGCATTTT. Amino acids: CASSGSGRGGQPQHF.

The CDR3 reads CASSISGRMNEQFF. The DNA for the CDR3 is TGTGCCAGTAGTATCAGCGGGAGAATGAATGAGCAGTTCTTC. This rearrangement joins TRBV19 to TRBJ2-1; 8 positions agree with TRBD2. V lost 3 bases to trimming and J lost 7 bases; unmatched junction nucleotides: 5. The CDR3 runs 14 residues. Germline assignment: CDR1 LNHDA and CDR2 SQIVND (reference sequence). Based on the CDR3 plus reference TRBV19 and TRBJ2-1, the full variable domain is DGGITQSPKYLFRKEGQNVTLSCEQNLNHDAMYWYRQDPGQGLRLIYYSQIVNDFQKGDIAEGYSVSREKKESFPLTVTSAQKNPTAFYLCASSISGRMNEQFFGPGTRLTVL.

V and J are TRBV11-2 and TRBJ1-2; no clear D gene. V lost 5 bases and J lost 6, with 19 bases in between. The CDR3 has 15 amino acids. Germline V gene data show CDR1 as SGHAT and CDR2 as FQNNGV. The DNA for the CDR3 is TGTGCCAGCAGCCCTACTACGGGGAGTCCTGATGGCTACACCTTC. It specifies CASSPTTGSPDGYTF.

This sequence joins TRBV19 and TRBJ1-5, with D uncertain. The CDR3 runs to 14 residues. Between the trimmed V and J ends, which lost 3 bases and 2 bases, there was a span of 8 bases. The germline CDR1 and CDR2 sequences are LNHDA and SQIVND (reference sequence). CDR3 DNA sequence: TGTGCCAGTAGTATTGTTGGAGGCAATCAGCCCCAGCATTTT. Its protein product is CASSIVGGNQPQHF.

The table lists this clone with a count of one. V and J are TRBV11-2 and TRBJ2-7; D perhaps matches TRBD1 (6 bases). This CDR3 contains 15 residues. V was shortened by 5 bases and J by 4 bases, with 18 bases between the two germline ends. Germline CDR1 reads SGHAT; CDR2 reads FQNNGV. CDR3 protein: CASSLSSGVPYEQYF. In DNA form, the CDR3 reads TGTGCCAGCAGCCTATCCTCAGGGGTCCCTTACGAGCAGTACTTC.

The V gene is TRBV6-5, the J gene TRBJ2-7; TRBD1 agrees at 7 bases. The CDR3 loop spans 13 amino acids. The V and J ends lost 4 bases and 3 bases, in that order; junction bases with no gene match: 3. Germline V gives CDR1 MNHEY, CDR2 SVGAGI. The CDR3 loop is CASSLDRVYEQYF. In DNA, the CDR3 is TGTGCCAGCAGTTTAGACAGGGTCTACGAGCAGTACTTC.

This chain connects TRBV7-9 to TRBJ1-2; possible D gene TRBD1, 6 bases. Trimming pared 1 base from V and 8 bases from J, leaving 14 bases between. The germline V gene has CDR1 SEHNR and CDR2 FQNEAQ (reference sequence). This CDR3 comprises 14 residues. CDR3 in DNA: TGTGCCAGCAGCTTAGAAGGTCAGGGGCACGGCTACACCTTC. As protein: CASSLEGQGHGYTF.

The V and J genes are TRBV5-1 and TRBJ2-3; D possibly corresponds to TRBD2 (5 bases). This CDR3 region has 14 residues. The germline V gene has CDR1 SGHRS and CDR2 YFSETQ. Between the trimmed V and J ends, which lost 0 bases and 1 base, there was a span of 6 bases. The CDR3 is CASSLVLGTDTQYF. The DNA for the CDR3 is TGCGCCAGCAGCTTGGTACTAGGCACAGATACGCAGTATTTT.

In its sample, this clone was seen once. The chain uses TRBV7-2 and TRBJ2-6; TRBD2 agrees at 9 bases. Per germline, CDR1 SGHTA and CDR2 FQGNSA. The CDR3 has 17 amino acids. J was trimmed by 1 base and V by 2 bases; bases with no gene match: 3. CDR3 coding DNA: TGTGCCAGCAGCTTACCGCGGGGGGGGTCTGGGGCCAACGTCCTGACTTTC. This sequence encodes CASSLPRGGSGANVLTF.

CDR3 sequence reads: CASRPTGIGTDTQYF. Here the CDR3 DNA reads TGTGCCAGCAGGCCGACAGGGATAGGGACAGATACGCAGTATTTT. The V and J genes are TRBV6-6 and TRBJ2-3; TRBD1 aligns across 7 bases. Germline CDR1 reads MNHNY; CDR2 reads SVGAGI (reference sequence). Trimming at V came to 6 bases and at J to 3 bases, leaving 9 bases not matched to a gene. The CDR3 runs 15 residues.

V usage is TRBV19 and J usage is TRBJ2-2; 9 bases align to TRBD2. The CDR3 is 15 residues long. Germline values: CDR1 LNHDA, CDR2 SQIVND (reference sequence). After removal of 7 bases from V and 0 bases from J, the junction contained 3 bases not matched to a gene. CDR3 bases: TGTGCCAGTAAGGCTAGCGGGACGAACACCGGGGAGCTGTTTTTT. Translating it yields CASKASGTNTGELFF.

This chain uses TRBV18 with TRBJ1-3, with TRBD1 matching 9 bases. V was clipped by 0 bases and J by 1 base; unmatched bases: 1. The CDR3 consists of 16 residues. Germline CDR1 KGHSH, CDR2 LQKENI. The CDR3 bases are TGTGCCAGCTCACCACCGGGACAGGGATCTGGAAACACCATATATTTT. As protein: CASSPPGQGSGNTIYF.

The chain has TRBV2 and TRBJ1-1, with D maybe TRBD1 (5 bases). CDR3 length: 13 amino acids. Germline loops: CDR1 SNHLY, CDR2 FYNNEI. Between the trimmed V and J ends, which lost 2 bases and 4 bases, there was a span of 8 bases. CDR3 DNA: TGTGCCAGCAGTGAACTCGGGGGCACTGAAGCTTTCTTT. Its protein product is CASSELGGTEAFF.